The T cell receptor (beta chain) under discussion was sequenced for a study of shared clonotypes between healthy human individuals. The sorted-subset replicate PCRs were given about 200 ng DNA, which is 27,000 or so T cell genomes. Profiled with immunoSEQ multiplex PCR; TCRdb holds only in-frame clones, not every one. Seen here are 740,000 or so clones, about 80% observed once, and the top ten hold 1.5% to 2%. The CDR3 has 14 residues. V trimming: 3 bases; J trimming: 14 bases; junction bases outside the gene matches: 14. Germline V gene sequence: CDR1 SGHVS, CDR2 FQNEAQ. The sample was memory CD4+ T cells sorted from blood. Subset: CD45RA-negative fraction. This TCR came from a woman aged 25 to 39 in good health. The chain joins TRBV7-8 to TRBJ1-1; 8 bases line up with TRBD1. Written as DNA, the CDR3 is TGTGCCAGCAGCTTGGCTCGGGAGGACAGGGTACGGTTCTTT. Protein sequence: CASSLAREDRVRFF.